This T cell receptor (beta chain) was identified during a study of response to subunit inactivated influenza vaccine. TCRdb passed the RT-PCR reads through MiXCR, listing each CDR3 protein once. The profile shows some 570,000 distinct CDR3 sequences, 10% to 12% of them singletons. Germline-derived CDR1 and CDR2 are ENHRY and SYGVKD. Trimming removed 3 bases from V and 4 bases from J, with 12 bases in between. CDR3 length equals 14 residues. These data also formed part of another study, on T cells expressing NK-cell markers. This second study notes: As the method of synthesis, 5'RACE template switching with UMIs yielded TCR beta cDNA.

The rearrangement uses TRBV10-3 and TRBJ2-5, with D possibly TRBD1 on 6 matching bases. This TCR was sampled from a man in his forties or fifties who received an inactivated influenza vaccine. The starting material was PBMCs from blood, obtained on the day of vaccination. The CDR3 DNA is TGTGCCATCAGTGAAGGGTACAGGGCAGAGACCCAGTACTTC. Its protein is CAISEGYRAETQYF.